The rows below give T cell receptor beta chains drawn from one sample of a study of graft-versus-host responses after intestinal transplantation. Some clones are missing from TCRdb's copy, which holds only in-frame ones; the method was immunoSEQ multiplex PCR. The sample includes about 12,000 clones, approximately 84% of them seen just once. Sequenced here: PBMCs, sampled roughly 310 days after intestinal transplant. All receptors come from a human patient who received an intestinal transplant, so some T cells may come from the graft donor. The CDR3 runs from the conserved cysteine through the conserved F or W. D genes are given only for firm matches. Only some rows state a clone size, as once, few, many or a class for expanded clones.

CDR3nt: TGCGCCAGCAGTCAAGGGACACACTACGAGCAGTACTTC
CDR3aa: CASSQGTHYEQYF
v_gene: TRBV23-1
j_gene: TRBJ2-7
abundance: -
d_gene: -

CDR3nt: TGTGCCAGCTCACTGATGGACAGGGGGCGATCTGATACGCAGTATTTT
CDR3aa: CASSLMDRGRSDTQYF
v_gene: TRBV18
j_gene: TRBJ2-3
abundance: -
d_gene: TRBD1

CDR3nt: TGTGCCAGCAGCTTGACTAGCGGCACCTACAATGAGCAGTTCTTC
CDR3aa: CASSLTSGTYNEQFF
v_gene: TRBV5-4
j_gene: TRBJ2-1
abundance: -
d_gene: TRBD2

CDR3nt: TGCGCCAGCAGCACCGGGACAGGTCTTGAAGCTTTCTTT
CDR3aa: CASSTGTGLEAFF
v_gene: TRBV5-1
j_gene: TRBJ1-1
abundance: few
d_gene: TRBD1

CDR3nt: TGTGCCAGCAGCAAAGACGGGACAGGGGGCGAGCAGTACTTC
CDR3aa: CASSKDGTGGEQYF
v_gene: TRBV21-1
j_gene: TRBJ2-7
abundance: -
d_gene: -

CDR3nt: TGTGCCAGCAGCTTAGGCGGGACCACGGTAGGAGAGCAGTTCTTC
CDR3aa: CASSLGGTTVGEQFF
v_gene: TRBV7-9
j_gene: TRBJ2-1
abundance: -
d_gene: -

CDR3nt: TGTGCCAGCAGCGCGGCTATAGGGGCGGCGAATGGCTACACCTTC
CDR3aa: CASSAAIGAANGYTF
v_gene: TRBV7-8
j_gene: TRBJ1-2
abundance: -
d_gene: -

CDR3nt: TGCGCCAGCAGCTCCGGGACAGGGTCCTACAATGAGCAGTTCTTC
CDR3aa: CASSSGTGSYNEQFF
v_gene: TRBV5-1
j_gene: TRBJ2-1
abundance: -
d_gene: TRBD1

CDR3nt: TGTGCCAGCAGTTTTTGGCCCCTAGCCAAAAACATTCAGTACTTC
CDR3aa: CASSFWPLAKNIQYF
v_gene: TRBV28
j_gene: TRBJ2-4
abundance: -
d_gene: -

CDR3nt: TGCAGCGTTGAACGACCCGAGACCGGGACTTATGGCTACACCTTC
CDR3aa: CSVERPETGTYGYTF
v_gene: TRBV29-1
j_gene: TRBJ1-2
abundance: -
d_gene: -

CDR3nt: TGTGCCAGCAAGAGAAAGGGGTACAACACTGAAGCTTTCTTT
CDR3aa: CASKRKGYNTEAFF
v_gene: TRBV14
j_gene: TRBJ1-1
abundance: -
d_gene: -

CDR3nt: TGTGCCAGCAGCCGTGACCCTGGAAACACCATATATTTT
CDR3aa: CASSRDPGNTIYF
v_gene: TRBV14
j_gene: TRBJ1-3
abundance: -
d_gene: -

CDR3nt: TGTGCCATAAAAGCGGGGGAAGGGGACAATGAGCAGTTCTTC
CDR3aa: CAIKAGEGDNEQFF
v_gene: TRBV10-3
j_gene: TRBJ2-1
abundance: -
d_gene: TRBD2

CDR3nt: TGCGCCAGCAGCCGCCACGATAGCGGGAGAGGGGTCACAGATACGCAGTATTTT
CDR3aa: CASSRHDSGRGVTDTQYF
v_gene: TRBV4-1
j_gene: TRBJ2-3
abundance: -
d_gene: TRBD2

CDR3nt: TGTGCCAGCAGCTTAGGTGAAGGGGAGCAGTACTTC
CDR3aa: CASSLGEGEQYF
v_gene: TRBV7-8
j_gene: TRBJ2-7
abundance: -
d_gene: -

CDR3nt: TGTGCCAGCAGCCAAGATTGGGGACAGAGACAGCCCCAGCATTTT
CDR3aa: CASSQDWGQRQPQHF
v_gene: TRBV4-2
j_gene: TRBJ1-5
abundance: few
d_gene: TRBD1

CDR3nt: TGTGCCAGCAGTGAAAGAAATGAGCAGTTCTTC
CDR3aa: CASSERNEQFF
v_gene: TRBV25-1
j_gene: TRBJ2-1
abundance: -
d_gene: -

CDR3nt: TGTGCCAGCAGCCCGAGGTCCTACGAGCAGTACTTC
CDR3aa: CASSPRSYEQYF
v_gene: TRBV5-5
j_gene: TRBJ2-7
abundance: -
d_gene: -

CDR3nt: TGTGTCAGCAGCCAATACGCGGGTCCCTACGAGCAGTACTTC
CDR3aa: CVSSQYAGPYEQYF
v_gene: TRBV14
j_gene: TRBJ2-7
abundance: -
d_gene: -

CDR3nt: TGTGCCAGTTCCCCCCACGACAGGAACGGTGGCCACACCTTC
CDR3aa: CASSPHDRNGGHTF
v_gene: TRBV19
j_gene: TRBJ1-2
abundance: -
d_gene: -

CDR3nt: TGTGCCAGCAGCTCGACACCTCCTAAGGGGAGCACTGAAGCTTTCTTT
CDR3aa: CASSSTPPKGSTEAFF
v_gene: TRBV7-6
j_gene: TRBJ1-1
abundance: -
d_gene: -

CDR3nt: TGCAGTGCTAGAATGAACACTGAAGCTTTCTTT
CDR3aa: CSARMNTEAFF
v_gene: TRBV20-1
j_gene: TRBJ1-1
abundance: few
d_gene: -

CDR3nt: TGCGCCAGCAGCCAAGAACTAGCGGGAGCCTACGAGCAGTACTTC
CDR3aa: CASSQELAGAYEQYF
v_gene: TRBV4-3
j_gene: TRBJ2-7
abundance: -
d_gene: TRBD2

CDR3nt: TGTGCCAGTAGTATAGTCTCGACAAATCAGCCCCAGCATTTT
CDR3aa: CASSIVSTNQPQHF
v_gene: TRBV19
j_gene: TRBJ1-5
abundance: -
d_gene: -

CDR3nt: TGTGCCAGCTCGACCACCGGACAGGGGCAGGCTAATGAAAAACTGTTTTTT
CDR3aa: CASSTTGQGQANEKLFF
v_gene: TRBV18
j_gene: TRBJ1-4
abundance: -
d_gene: TRBD1

CDR3nt: TGCGCCAGCAGCTTGGAGGGGGATACGCAGTATTTT
CDR3aa: CASSLEGDTQYF
v_gene: TRBV5-1
j_gene: TRBJ2-3
abundance: -
d_gene: -

CDR3nt: TGCGCCAGCAGTGAGTGGGACAGCTTACAAGAGACCCAGTACTTC
CDR3aa: CASSEWDSLQETQYF
v_gene: TRBV10-2
j_gene: TRBJ2-5
abundance: -
d_gene: TRBD1

CDR3nt: TGTGCCAGTAGTAGTCTGACAGGGAGCTCCTACAATGAGCAGTTCTTC
CDR3aa: CASSSLTGSSYNEQFF
v_gene: TRBV19
j_gene: TRBJ2-1
abundance: -
d_gene: TRBD1

CDR3nt: TGCGCCAGCAGCCTGACGGCAACCTACGAGCAGTACTTC
CDR3aa: CASSLTATYEQYF
v_gene: TRBV4-1
j_gene: TRBJ2-7
abundance: -
d_gene: -

CDR3nt: TGTGCCACCAGCAGAGATCTTCCGGACAGGAGCACAGATACGCAGTATTTT
CDR3aa: CATSRDLPDRSTDTQYF
v_gene: TRBV15
j_gene: TRBJ2-3
abundance: -
d_gene: TRBD1

CDR3nt: TGTGTCAGCAGTTTAAGGGTCGGATCACCCCTCCACTTT
CDR3aa: CVSSLRVGSPLHF
v_gene: TRBV27
j_gene: TRBJ1-6
abundance: -
d_gene: -

CDR3nt: TGTGCCAGTAGTTCCTCCGGGACTAGCGGGTACAATGAGCAGTTCTTC
CDR3aa: CASSSSGTSGYNEQFF
v_gene: TRBV19
j_gene: TRBJ2-1
abundance: -
d_gene: TRBD2

CDR3nt: TGTGCCAGCAGCCCCTACCCGGACGGCTACGAGCAGTACTTC
CDR3aa: CASSPYPDGYEQYF
v_gene: TRBV11-2
j_gene: TRBJ2-7
abundance: -
d_gene: -

CDR3nt: TGTGCCAGCAGTTCACACCTGGGGAGCGGGGAATTCTTC
CDR3aa: CASSSHLGSGEFF
v_gene: TRBV27
j_gene: TRBJ2-1
abundance: -
d_gene: TRBD2

CDR3nt: TGTGCCAGAAGCTTGGTAGGGTTACTAGCGGGCACCTCCTACGAGCAGTACTTC
CDR3aa: CARSLVGLLAGTSYEQYF
v_gene: TRBV5-3
j_gene: TRBJ2-7
abundance: -
d_gene: TRBD2

CDR3nt: TGTGCCAGCAGCCAACTCGGGAACACTGAAGCTTTCTTT
CDR3aa: CASSQLGNTEAFF
v_gene: TRBV14
j_gene: TRBJ1-1
abundance: -
d_gene: -

CDR3nt: TGTGCCACCAGGACATCCTCTGGAAACACCATATATTTT
CDR3aa: CATRTSSGNTIYF
v_gene: TRBV30
j_gene: TRBJ1-3
abundance: -
d_gene: -

CDR3nt: TGTGCCAGCAGGGGTCCTAGCGCCTACAATGAGCAGTTCTTC
CDR3aa: CASRGPSAYNEQFF
v_gene: TRBV2
j_gene: TRBJ2-1
abundance: -
d_gene: -

CDR3nt: TGCGCCAGCAGCCAAGATAGGACTAGCTCCAGGTGGCACAATGAGCAGTTCTTC
CDR3aa: CASSQDRTSSRWHNEQFF
v_gene: TRBV4-1
j_gene: TRBJ2-1
abundance: -
d_gene: TRBD2

CDR3nt: TGTGCCAGCAGCCAAGATCTGGTCAATGAGCAGTTCTTC
CDR3aa: CASSQDLVNEQFF
v_gene: TRBV4-2
j_gene: TRBJ2-1
abundance: -
d_gene: -

CDR3nt: TGTGCCAGCAGCTCCTTCTGGCGGGAGGGAGACAATGAGCAGTTCTTC
CDR3aa: CASSSFWREGDNEQFF
v_gene: TRBV7-2
j_gene: TRBJ2-1
abundance: -
d_gene: TRBD2

CDR3nt: TGTGCCAGCAGCTGGGTATTCGAGGTAGCGGGAGGGTTTTTCTACGAGCAGTACTTC
CDR3aa: CASSWVFEVAGGFFYEQYF
v_gene: TRBV28
j_gene: TRBJ2-7
abundance: -
d_gene: TRBD2

CDR3nt: TGCGCCAGCAGTGAGGGCGGCATTCAGTACTTC
CDR3aa: CASSEGGIQYF
v_gene: TRBV10-2
j_gene: TRBJ2-4
abundance: -
d_gene: -